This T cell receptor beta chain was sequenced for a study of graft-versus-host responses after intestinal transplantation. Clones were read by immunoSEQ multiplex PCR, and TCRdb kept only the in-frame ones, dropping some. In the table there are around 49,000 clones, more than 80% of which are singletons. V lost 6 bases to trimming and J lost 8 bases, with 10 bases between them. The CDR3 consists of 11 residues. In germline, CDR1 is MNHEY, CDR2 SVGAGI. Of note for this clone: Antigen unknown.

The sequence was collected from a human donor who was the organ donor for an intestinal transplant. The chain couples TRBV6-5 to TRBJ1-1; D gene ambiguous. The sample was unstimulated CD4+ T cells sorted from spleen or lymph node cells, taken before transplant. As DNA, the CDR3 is TGTGCCAGCAGCAACGGAGTCGAAGCTTTCTTT. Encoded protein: CASSNGVEAFF.